Below, 21 T cell receptor beta chains from the same sample are listed, as sequenced in a study of type 1 and type 2 diabetes patients. PCR was run on genomic DNA. The TCR beta CDR3 region was amplified using 30 forward and 13 reverse primers. TCRdb re-called the multiplex PCR reads through MiXCR, storing one row per CDR3 protein. The sample includes 270,000 or so distinct CDR3 sequences, roughly 50% of them seen just once. The sample was peripheral blood mononuclear cells (PBMCs). The source of these receptors is a man aged 18 to 29 with type 2 diabetes.

The rearrangement joins TRBV25-1 to TRBJ1-4, with TRBD1 matching over 7 bases. Unmatched junction bases numbered 12, after V lost 5 bases and J lost 3 bases. CDR3 length: 17 residues. Germline CDR1 is MGHDK and CDR2 is SYGVNS. In DNA form, the CDR3 reads TGTGCCAGCAGTTTTCCCCTTAACAGGGGACCTAATGAAAAACTGTTTTTT. Residues: CASSFPLNRGPNEKLFF.

The V call is TRBV28, the J call TRBJ2-7, with unresolved D. V shed 10 bases and J shed 7 bases, with 23 bases lying between them. Germline V lookup: CDR1 MDHEN, CDR2 SYDVKM. The CDR3 extends over 14 amino acids. The CDR3 loop is CATESAGEPREQYF. As DNA, the CDR3 is TGTGCCACGGAATCGGCAGGAGAGCCGAGGGAGCAGTACTTC.

The chain is built from TRBV19 and TRBJ2-2; 9 nucleotides align to TRBD1. V lost 3 bases, J lost 6 bases, and 8 bases stayed unmatched. Germline assignment: CDR1 LNHDA and CDR2 SQIVND (reference sequence). This CDR3 is 16 amino acids long. CDR3 in DNA: TGTGCCAGTAGTATCCCCGGGACAGGGTGGGCCGGGGAGCTGTTTTTT. Translation gives CASSIPGTGWAGELFF. Filled out from reference TRBV19 and TRBJ2-2, the complete variable domain reads DGGITQSPKYLFRKEGQNVTLSCEQNLNHDAMYWYRQDPGQGLRLIYYSQIVNDFQKGDIAEGYSVSREKKESFPLTVTSAQKNPTAFYLCASSIPGTGWAGELFFGEGSRLTVL.

This chain connects TRBV25-1 to TRBJ1-2; TRBD1 agrees at 7 bases. The CDR3 loop spans 14 amino acids. With V trimmed by 5 bases and J by 4 bases, 7 bases remained unmatched. CDR1 and CDR2 (germline): MGHDK, SYGVNS. CDR3 protein: CASSPADRVYGYTF. CDR3 DNA sequence: TGTGCCAGCAGTCCAGCAGACAGGGTCTATGGCTACACCTTC.

This clonotype was recorded a few times. This chain connects TRBV7-8 to TRBJ1-3; D is ambiguous. The CDR3 runs 15 residues. Germline values: CDR1 SGHVS, CDR2 FQNEAQ. With 2 bases removed from V and 0 bases from J, the gap between germline ends came to 8 bases. The CDR3 loop reads CASSLTGSSGNTIYF. The CDR3 DNA reads as TGTGCCAGCAGCTTAACGGGGAGCTCTGGAAACACCATATATTTT.

The rearrangement joins TRBV12-3 or TRBV12-4 to TRBJ2-3; D perhaps matches TRBD1 (7 bases). The CDR3 spans 15 residues. Trimming left V 6 bases short and J 0 bases short, with 13 bases between. The CDR3 nucleotides read TGTGCCAGCAGCCAACAGGGGACTAGCACAGATACGCAGTATTTT. Protein product: CASSQQGTSTDTQYF.

This clonotype was detected a few times. The chain has TRBV24-1 and TRBJ2-7; D not certain. Germline CDR1 KGHDR, CDR2 SFDVKD. Trimming removed 4 bases from V and 4 bases from J, with 7 bases in between. CDR3 length: 12 amino acids. CDR3 DNA sequence: TGTGCCACCAGTGAAACCGGGTACGAGCAGTACTTC. This sequence encodes CATSETGYEQYF.

This chain connects TRBV29-1 to TRBJ1-1, with 8 bases aligning to TRBD1. The trim removed 6 bases at V and 1 base at J, leaving 13 bases unmatched. The CDR3 is 16 amino acids. Germline CDR1 SQVTM, CDR2 ANQGSEA. The CDR3 coding sequence is TGCAGCGTCGGAGGCGTGGACAGGGCCCAGAACACTGAAGCTTTCTTT. Protein: CSVGGVDRAQNTEAFF. The full variable domain, in which reference TRBV29-1 and TRBJ1-1 provide the parts outside the CDR3, is SAVISQKPSRDICQRGTSLTIQCQVDSQVTMMFWYRQQPGQSLTLIATANQGSEATYESGFVIDKFPISRPNLTFSTLTVSNMSPEDSSIYLCSVGGVDRAQNTEAFFGQGTRLTVV.

This clonotype was detected only a few times. The rearrangement uses TRBV7-2 and TRBJ2-5, with D possibly being TRBD2 (6 bases). Per germline, CDR1 SGHTA and CDR2 FQGNSA. V lost 4 bases to trimming and J lost 6 bases, with 21 bases between them. CDR3 length equals 16 residues. This CDR3 reads CASSSGTDGAGKTQYF. The DNA for the CDR3 is TGTGCCAGCAGCTCGGGGACTGATGGGGCGGGAAAGACCCAGTACTTC. Full variable domain (rest looked up from reference TRBV7-2 and TRBJ2-5): GAGVSQSPSNKVTEKGKDVELRCDPISGHTALYWYRQSLGQGLEFLIYFQGNSAPDKSGLPSDRFSAERTGGSVSTLTIQRTQQEDSAVYLCASSSGTDGAGKTQYFGPGTRLLVL.

V usage is TRBV12-3 or TRBV12-4 and J usage is TRBJ1-5; unclear D gene. The CDR3 has 12 amino acids. Trimming removed 6 bases from V and 3 bases from J, with 6 bases in between. CDR3 nucleotides: TGTGCCAGCAGAAGATCCAATCAGCCCCAGCATTTT. Translating it yields CASRRSNQPQHF.

This clonotype was seen a few times. CDR3 nucleotides: TGTGCCAGCAGTGAGACAGGGAACGAAAAACTGTTTTTT. It encodes CASSETGNEKLFF. V is TRBV14 and J is TRBJ1-4, with 7 bases fitting TRBD1. CDR3 length equals 13 residues. The trim removed 6 bases at V and 8 bases at J, leaving 6 bases unmatched. Germline-derived CDR1 and CDR2 are SGHDN and FVKESK.

This clonotype was counted between two and nine times. The CDR3 is CASGFKQGFEQFF. The DNA of the CDR3 is TGTGCCAGCGGATTTAAGCAGGGGTTTGAGCAGTTCTTC. The chain couples TRBV7-8 to TRBJ2-1; D perhaps matches TRBD1 (6 bases). The CDR3 is 13 residues long. Germline assignment: CDR1 SGHVS and CDR2 FQNEAQ. The V and J ends lost 8 bases and 9 bases respectively, with 17 bases between them.

Comment on this clonotype: One end of the junction is discordant with germline, which a read error may explain. J is TRBJ1-4 and V is TRBV19, with 7 bases that match TRBD1. This CDR3 has 12 residues. CDR1 is LNHDA, CDR2 SQIVND, per germline (reference sequence). The CDR3 DNA sequence: TGTGCCAGTAATATAGGGGGCGAAAAACTGTTTTTT. Its protein product is CASNIGGEKLFF.

The chain has TRBV30 and TRBJ2-2, with 10 bases identical to TRBD1. Losses at the gene ends were 2 bases for V and 4 bases for J; bases not matched to a gene: 7. There are 16 residues in the CDR3. CDR1 is GTSNPN, CDR2 SVGIG, per germline (reference sequence). CDR3 sequence reads: CAWSLVGQGGTGELFF. The CDR3 region has the DNA TGTGCCTGGAGTTTAGTTGGACAGGGGGGCACCGGGGAGCTGTTTTTT.

The chain has TRBV19 and TRBJ1-1; D unresolved. This CDR3 spans 13 amino acids. Trimming took 5 bases from V and 5 from J, leaving 12 bases between them. Germline-derived CDR1 and CDR2 are LNHDA and SQIVND (reference sequence). The CDR3 region is CASSASDGTEAFF. CDR3 DNA sequence: TGTGCCAGTAGTGCGAGCGACGGGACTGAAGCTTTCTTT.

This clonotype was seen many times. CDR3: CSARPQRGSSYEQYF. The CDR3 coding sequence is TGCAGTGCTAGACCTCAGCGGGGTAGCTCCTACGAGCAGTACTTC. The rearrangement links TRBV20-1 to TRBJ2-7; 7 bases map to TRBD2. Germline CDR1 reads DFQATT; CDR2 reads SNEGSKA (reference sequence). Germline trimming cut 2 bases from V and 0 bases from J; bases unmatched to any gene: 7. This CDR3 contains 15 residues.

This rearrangement joins TRBV20-1 to TRBJ1-4; D not resolved. Between the trimmed V and J ends, which lost 1 base and 6 bases, there was a span of 9 bases. The CDR3 is made up of 13 amino acids. Germline assignment: CDR1 DFQATT and CDR2 SNEGSKA (reference sequence). The CDR3 nucleotides read TGCAGTGCTAGAGCCGGTCCCGATGAAAAACTGTTTTTT. This codes for CSARAGPDEKLFF.

CDR3 loop: CAISESGQGDGYTF. CDR3 in DNA: TGTGCCATCAGTGAGTCGGGACAGGGAGATGGCTACACCTTC. The chain combines TRBV10-3 with TRBJ1-2; 9 bases align to TRBD1. The ends lost 0 bases at V and 6 bases at J; junction bases unmatched: 2. From germline, CDR1 is ENHRY and CDR2 SYGVKD. The CDR3 runs 14 residues.

About this clonotype: This may come from a read error, since a much larger clone is one base off. The chain is built from TRBV15 and TRBJ2-2; D assignment may be TRBD1 or TRBD2 (5 bases each). The CDR3 is made up of 15 amino acids. Germline CDR1 and CDR2: LNHNV and YYDKDF (reference sequence). The CDR3 loop reads CATSRDARGTGEQFF. For the CDR3, the DNA is TGTGCCACCAGCAGAGATGCGAGGGGCACCGGGGAGCAGTTTTTT.

This clonotype was recorded many times. The chain carries TRBV19 and TRBJ2-1, with D uncertain. This CDR3 comprises 11 residues. Trimming cost V 9 bases and J 3 bases, with 6 bases left between them. Germline CDR1 and CDR2: LNHDA and SQIVND (reference sequence). The CDR3 nucleotides are TGTGCCAGCAGCATCTACAATGAGCAGTTCTTC. This gives the protein CASSIYNEQFF.

Written as DNA, the CDR3 is TGTGCCAGCAGTGAACGTTGGGAGAACACTGAAGCTTTCTTT. It translates to CASSERWENTEAFF. The chain combines TRBV25-1 with TRBJ1-1, with D uncertain. The CDR3 loop spans 14 amino acids. V gave up 2 bases and J gave up 1 base, with 8 bases separating them. Germline CDR1 is MGHDK and CDR2 is SYGVNS.